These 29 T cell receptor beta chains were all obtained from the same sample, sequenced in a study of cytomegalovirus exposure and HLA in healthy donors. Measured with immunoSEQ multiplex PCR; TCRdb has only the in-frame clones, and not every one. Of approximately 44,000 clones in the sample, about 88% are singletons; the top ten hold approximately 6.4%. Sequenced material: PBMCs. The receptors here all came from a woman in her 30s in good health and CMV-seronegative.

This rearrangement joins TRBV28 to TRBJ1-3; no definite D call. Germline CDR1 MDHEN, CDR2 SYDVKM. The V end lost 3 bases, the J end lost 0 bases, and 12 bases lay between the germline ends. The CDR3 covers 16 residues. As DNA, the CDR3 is TGTGCCAGCAGTTTTTCCGGTTCTAGCTCTGGAAACACCATATATTTT. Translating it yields CASSFSGSSSGNTIYF.

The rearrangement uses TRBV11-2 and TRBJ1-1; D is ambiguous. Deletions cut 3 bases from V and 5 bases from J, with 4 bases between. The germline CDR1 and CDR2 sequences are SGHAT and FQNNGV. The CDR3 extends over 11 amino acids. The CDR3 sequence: CASSLRTEAFF. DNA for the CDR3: TGTGCCAGCAGCTTGAGAACTGAAGCTTTCTTT.

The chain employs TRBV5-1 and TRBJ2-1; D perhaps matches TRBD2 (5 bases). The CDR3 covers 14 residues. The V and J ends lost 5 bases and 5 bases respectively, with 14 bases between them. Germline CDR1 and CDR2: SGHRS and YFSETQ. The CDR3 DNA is TGCGCCAGCAGAGGAGGCCCTAATAACAATGAGCAGTTCTTC. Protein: CASRGGPNNNEQFF. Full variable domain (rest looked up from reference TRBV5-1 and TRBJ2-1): KAGVTQTPRYLIKTRGQQVTLSCSPISGHRSVSWYQQTPGQGLQFLFEYFSETQRNKGNFPGRFSGRQFSNSRSEMNVSTLELGDSALYLCASRGGPNNNEQFFGPGTRLTVL.

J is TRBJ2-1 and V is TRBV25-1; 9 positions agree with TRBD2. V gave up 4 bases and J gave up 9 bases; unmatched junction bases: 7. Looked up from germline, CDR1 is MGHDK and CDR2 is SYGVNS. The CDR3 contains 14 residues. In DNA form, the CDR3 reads TGTGCCAGCAGTGGGCTAGCGGGAAGTGGTGAGCAGTTCTTC. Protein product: CASSGLAGSGEQFF.

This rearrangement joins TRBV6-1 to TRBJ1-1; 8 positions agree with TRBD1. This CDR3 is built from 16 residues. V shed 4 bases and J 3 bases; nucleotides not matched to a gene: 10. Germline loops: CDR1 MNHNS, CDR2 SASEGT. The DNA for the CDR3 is TGTGCCAGCAGTGTACTCTATTCAGGGGGCCACACTGAAGCTTTCTTT. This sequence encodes CASSVLYSGGHTEAFF.

CDR3 region: CASSPPEGYEQYF. CDR3 coding DNA: TGTGCCAGTAGCCCGCCGGAGGGCTACGAGCAGTACTTC. The rearrangement links TRBV19 to TRBJ2-7, with a tentative D call TRBD2 (6 bases). Germline V gene lookup returns CDR1 LNHDA and CDR2 SQIVND (reference sequence). Trimming stripped 6 bases from V and 3 bases from J, with 12 bases between. The CDR3 contains 13 residues. Full variable domain (rest looked up from reference TRBV19 and TRBJ2-7): DGGITQSPKYLFRKEGQNVTLSCEQNLNHDAMYWYRQDPGQGLRLIYYSQIVNDFQKGDIAEGYSVSREKKESFPLTVTSAQKNPTAFYLCASSPPEGYEQYFGPGTRLTVT.

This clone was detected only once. DNA for the CDR3: TGCAGCGTTAGGGACTTGAAGGGGACCGGGGAGCTGTTTTTT. As protein: CSVRDLKGTGELFF. The V and J genes are TRBV29-1 and TRBJ2-2, with TRBD2 as a possible D gene (6 bases). Trimming took 5 bases from V and 5 from J, leaving 15 bases between them. CDR3 size: 14 residues. CDR1 and CDR2 (germline): SQVTM, ANQGSEA.

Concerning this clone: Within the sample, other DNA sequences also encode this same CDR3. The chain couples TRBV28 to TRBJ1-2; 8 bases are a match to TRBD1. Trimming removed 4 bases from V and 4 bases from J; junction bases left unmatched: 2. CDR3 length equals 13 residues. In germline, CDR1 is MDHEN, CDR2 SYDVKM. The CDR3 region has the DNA TGTGCCAGCAGTTCGGACAGGGTCTATGGCTACACCTTC. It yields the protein CASSSDRVYGYTF.

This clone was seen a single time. The CDR3 bases are TGTGCCAGCAGCCAAGTAGGCGGGACCTACAATGAGCAGTTCTTC. Protein: CASSQVGGTYNEQFF. The rearrangement joins TRBV4-2 to TRBJ2-1, with D possibly matching TRBD2 (6 bases). Germline V CDR1 and CDR2: LGHNA, YNFKEQ. The CDR3 is 15 amino acids. Trimming removed 1 base from V and 2 bases from J, with 9 bases in between.

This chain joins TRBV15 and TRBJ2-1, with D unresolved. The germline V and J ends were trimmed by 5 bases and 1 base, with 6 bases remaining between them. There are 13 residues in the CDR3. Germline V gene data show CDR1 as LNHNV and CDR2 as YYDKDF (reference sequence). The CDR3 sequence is CATSGRSYNEQFF. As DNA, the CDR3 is TGTGCCACCAGCGGCCGATCCTACAATGAGCAGTTCTTC.

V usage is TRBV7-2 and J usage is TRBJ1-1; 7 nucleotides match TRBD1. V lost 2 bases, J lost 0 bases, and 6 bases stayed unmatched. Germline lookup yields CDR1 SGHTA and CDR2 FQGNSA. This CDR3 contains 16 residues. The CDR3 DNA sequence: TGTGCCAGCAGCTTATTTGGGACAGCGATGAACACTGAAGCTTTCTTT. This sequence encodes CASSLFGTAMNTEAFF.

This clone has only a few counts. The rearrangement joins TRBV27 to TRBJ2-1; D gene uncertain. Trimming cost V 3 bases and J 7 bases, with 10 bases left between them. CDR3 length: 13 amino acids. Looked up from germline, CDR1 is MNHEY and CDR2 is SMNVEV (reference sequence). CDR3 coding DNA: TGTGCCAGCAGTTTGGGCAGTTTGAATGAGCAGTTCTTC. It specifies CASSLGSLNEQFF.

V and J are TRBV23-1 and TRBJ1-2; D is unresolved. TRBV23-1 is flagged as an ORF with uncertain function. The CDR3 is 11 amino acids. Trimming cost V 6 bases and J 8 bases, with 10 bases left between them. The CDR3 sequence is CASRTSLGYTF. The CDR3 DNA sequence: TGCGCCAGCAGGACATCCCTCGGCTACACCTTC.

CDR3: CASRRSGGSSNEQFF. The CDR3 nucleotides are TGTGCCAGCAGAAGGAGCGGCGGGAGTTCTAATGAGCAGTTCTTC. The rearrangement uses TRBV6-5 and TRBJ2-1, with 7 bases fitting TRBD2. Germline CDR1 MNHEY, CDR2 SVGAGI. The CDR3 covers 15 residues. The V segment lost 6 bases and the J segment 7 bases; nucleotides outside the gene matches: 12.

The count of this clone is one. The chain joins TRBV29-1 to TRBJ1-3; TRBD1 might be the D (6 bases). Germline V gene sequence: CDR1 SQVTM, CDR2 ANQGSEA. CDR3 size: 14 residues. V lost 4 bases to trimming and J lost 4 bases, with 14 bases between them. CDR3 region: CSVGGPQVGNTIYF. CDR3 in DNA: TGCAGCGTTGGGGGGCCGCAGGTCGGAAACACCATATATTTT.

CDR3 in amino acids: CASSKRNTGELFF. The DNA of the CDR3 is TGTGCCAGCAGCAAGCGGAACACCGGGGAGCTGTTTTTT. V and J are TRBV7-2 and TRBJ2-2; D remains ambiguous. Trimming pared 5 bases from V and 1 base from J, leaving 5 bases between. There are 13 residues in the CDR3. Germline CDR1 and CDR2: SGHTA and FQGNSA.

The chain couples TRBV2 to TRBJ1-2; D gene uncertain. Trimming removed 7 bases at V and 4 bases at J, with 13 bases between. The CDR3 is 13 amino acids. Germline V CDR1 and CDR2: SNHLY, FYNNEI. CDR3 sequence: CASTNKAGYGYTF. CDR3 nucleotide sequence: TGTGCCAGCACCAACAAGGCGGGCTATGGCTACACCTTC.

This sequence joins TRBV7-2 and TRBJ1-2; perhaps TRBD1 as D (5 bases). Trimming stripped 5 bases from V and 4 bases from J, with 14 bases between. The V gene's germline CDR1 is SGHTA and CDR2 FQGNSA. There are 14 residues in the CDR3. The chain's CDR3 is CASSPLTEIYGYTF. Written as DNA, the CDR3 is TGTGCCAGCAGCCCATTGACAGAGATCTATGGCTACACCTTC. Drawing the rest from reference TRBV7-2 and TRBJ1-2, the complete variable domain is GAGVSQSPSNKVTEKGKDVELRCDPISGHTALYWYRQSLGQGLEFLIYFQGNSAPDKSGLPSDRFSAERTGGSVSTLTIQRTQQEDSAVYLCASSPLTEIYGYTFGSGTRLTVV.

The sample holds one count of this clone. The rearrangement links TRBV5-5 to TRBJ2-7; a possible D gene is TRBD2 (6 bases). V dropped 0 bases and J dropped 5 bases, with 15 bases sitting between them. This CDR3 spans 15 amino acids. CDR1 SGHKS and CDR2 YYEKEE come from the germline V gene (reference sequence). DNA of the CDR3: TGTGCCAGCAGCTTGGTCGGGGGAGGTCAGGACGAGCAGTACTTC. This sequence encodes CASSLVGGGQDEQYF.

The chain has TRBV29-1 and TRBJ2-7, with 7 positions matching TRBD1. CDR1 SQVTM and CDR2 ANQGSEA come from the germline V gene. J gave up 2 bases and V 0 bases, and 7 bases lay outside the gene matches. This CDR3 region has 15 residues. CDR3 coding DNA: TGCAGCGTTGAAGATGAGAGGGGGCTAGCCTACGAGCAGTACTTC. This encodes CSVEDERGLAYEQYF.

The chain's CDR3 is CASSPQNQPQHF. CDR3 DNA: TGTGCCAGTAGTCCCCAAAATCAGCCCCAGCATTTT. The V gene is TRBV19, the J gene TRBJ1-5; D unresolved. The germline V and J ends were trimmed by 5 bases and 4 bases, with 6 bases remaining between them. Per germline, CDR1 LNHDA and CDR2 SQIVND (reference sequence). CDR3 length equals 12 residues.

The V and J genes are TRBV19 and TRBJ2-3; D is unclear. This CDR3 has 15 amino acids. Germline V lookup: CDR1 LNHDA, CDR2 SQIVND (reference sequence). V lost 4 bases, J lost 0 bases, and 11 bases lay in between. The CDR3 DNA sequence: TGTGCCAGTAGTACAACTGCCCTAAGCACAGATACGCAGTATTTT. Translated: CASSTTALSTDTQYF.

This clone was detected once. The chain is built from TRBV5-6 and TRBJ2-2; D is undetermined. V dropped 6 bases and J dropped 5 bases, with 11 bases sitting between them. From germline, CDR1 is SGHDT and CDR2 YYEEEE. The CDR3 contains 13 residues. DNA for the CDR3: TGTGCCAGCACATCAGACATAACCGGGGAGCTGTTTTTT. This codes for CASTSDITGELFF. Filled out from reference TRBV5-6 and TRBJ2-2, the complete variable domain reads DAGVTQSPTHLIKTRGQQVTLRCSPKSGHDTVSWYQQALGQGPQFIFQYYEEEERQRGNFPDRFSGHQFPNYSSELNVNALLLGDSALYLCASTSDITGELFFGEGSRLTVL.

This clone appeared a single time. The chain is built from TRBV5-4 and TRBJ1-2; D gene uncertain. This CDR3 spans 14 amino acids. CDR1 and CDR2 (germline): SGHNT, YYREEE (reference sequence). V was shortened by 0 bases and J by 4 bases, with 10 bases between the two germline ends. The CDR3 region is CASSLDPTGYGYTF. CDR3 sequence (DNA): TGTGCCAGCAGCTTGGACCCGACGGGCTATGGCTACACCTTC.

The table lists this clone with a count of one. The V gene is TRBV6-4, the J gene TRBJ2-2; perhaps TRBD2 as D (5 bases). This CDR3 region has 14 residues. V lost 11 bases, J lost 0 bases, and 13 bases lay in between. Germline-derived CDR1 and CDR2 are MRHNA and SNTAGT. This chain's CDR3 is CARIGLANTGELFF. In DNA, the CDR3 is TGTGCCCGAATCGGACTTGCGAACACCGGGGAGCTGTTTTTT.

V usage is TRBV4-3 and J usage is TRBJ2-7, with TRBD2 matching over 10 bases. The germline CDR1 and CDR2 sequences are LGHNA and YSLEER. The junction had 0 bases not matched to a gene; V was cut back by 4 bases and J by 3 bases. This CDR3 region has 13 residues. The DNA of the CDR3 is TGCGCCAGCAGCCGGACTAGCGGCTACGAGCAGTACTTC. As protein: CASSRTSGYEQYF.

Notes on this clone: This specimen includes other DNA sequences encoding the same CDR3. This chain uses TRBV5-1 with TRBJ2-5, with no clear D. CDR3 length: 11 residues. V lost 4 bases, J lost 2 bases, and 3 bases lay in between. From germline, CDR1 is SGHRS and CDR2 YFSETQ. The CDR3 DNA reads TGCGCCAGCAGCCTTCAAGAGACCCAGTACTTC. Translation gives CASSLQETQYF. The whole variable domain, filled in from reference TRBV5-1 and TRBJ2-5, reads KAGVTQTPRYLIKTRGQQVTLSCSPISGHRSVSWYQQTPGQGLQFLFEYFSETQRNKGNFPGRFSGRQFSNSRSEMNVSTLELGDSALYLCASSLQETQYFGPGTRLLVL.

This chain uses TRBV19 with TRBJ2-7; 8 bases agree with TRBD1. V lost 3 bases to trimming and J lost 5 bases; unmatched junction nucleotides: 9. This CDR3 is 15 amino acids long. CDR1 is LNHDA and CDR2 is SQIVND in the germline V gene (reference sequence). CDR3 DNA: TGTGCCAGTAGTATCACCGGGACAGGCCCCGACGAGCAGTACTTC. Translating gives CASSITGTGPDEQYF.

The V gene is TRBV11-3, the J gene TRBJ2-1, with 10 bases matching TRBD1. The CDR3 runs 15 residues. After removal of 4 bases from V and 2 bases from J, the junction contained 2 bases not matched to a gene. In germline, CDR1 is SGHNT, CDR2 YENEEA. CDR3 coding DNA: TGTGCCAGCAGCTACGACAGGGGGCCCTACAATGAGCAGTTCTTC. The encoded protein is CASSYDRGPYNEQFF. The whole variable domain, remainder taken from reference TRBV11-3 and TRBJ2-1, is EAGVVQSPRYKIIEKKQPVAFWCNPISGHNTLYWYLQNLGQGPELLIRYENEEAVDDSQLPKDRFSAERLKGVDSTLKIQPAELGDSAVYLCASSYDRGPYNEQFFGPGTRLTVL.